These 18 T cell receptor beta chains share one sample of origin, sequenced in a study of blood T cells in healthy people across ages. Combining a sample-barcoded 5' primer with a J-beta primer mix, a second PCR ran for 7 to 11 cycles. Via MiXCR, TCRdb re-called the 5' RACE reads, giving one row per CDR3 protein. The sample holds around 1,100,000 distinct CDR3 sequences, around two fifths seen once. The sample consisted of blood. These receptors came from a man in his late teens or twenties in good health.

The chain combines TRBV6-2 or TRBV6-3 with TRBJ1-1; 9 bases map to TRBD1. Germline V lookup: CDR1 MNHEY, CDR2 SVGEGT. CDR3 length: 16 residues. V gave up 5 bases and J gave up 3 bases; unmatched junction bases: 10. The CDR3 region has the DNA TGTGCCAGCAGTCTACTGGGGACAGGGCCCCACACTGAAGCTTTCTTT. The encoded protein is CASSLLGTGPHTEAFF.

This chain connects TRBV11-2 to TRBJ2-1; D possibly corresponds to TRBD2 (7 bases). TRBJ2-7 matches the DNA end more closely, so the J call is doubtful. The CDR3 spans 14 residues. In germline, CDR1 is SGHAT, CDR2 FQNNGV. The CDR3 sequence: CASMAGANYNEQYF. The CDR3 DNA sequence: TGTGCCAGCATGGCGGGGGCGAACTACAATGAGCAGTACTTC.

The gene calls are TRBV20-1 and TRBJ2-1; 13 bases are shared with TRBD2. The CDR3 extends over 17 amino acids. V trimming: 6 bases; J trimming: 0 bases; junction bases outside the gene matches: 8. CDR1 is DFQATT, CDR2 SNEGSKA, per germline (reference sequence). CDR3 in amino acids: CSAPTSGGSRSYNEQFF. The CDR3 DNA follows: TGCAGTGCGCCGACTAGCGGGGGGTCCCGCTCCTACAATGAGCAGTTCTTC.

In DNA, the CDR3 is TGTGCCAGCAGCGTAAAAGAAGGGGATACGCAGTATTTT. It is translated as CASSVKEGDTQYF. This rearrangement joins TRBV7-8 to TRBJ2-3; no definite D call. Trimming took 5 bases from V and 6 from J, leaving 12 bases between them. The CDR3 covers 13 residues. The germline V gene encodes CDR1 SGHVS and CDR2 FQNEAQ.

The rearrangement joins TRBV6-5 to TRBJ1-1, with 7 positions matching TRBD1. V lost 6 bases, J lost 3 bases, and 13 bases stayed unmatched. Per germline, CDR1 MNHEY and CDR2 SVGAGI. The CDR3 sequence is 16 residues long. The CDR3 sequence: CASRRTREGGYTEAFF. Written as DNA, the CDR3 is TGTGCCAGCAGACGAACTAGAGAAGGGGGCTACACTGAAGCTTTCTTT.

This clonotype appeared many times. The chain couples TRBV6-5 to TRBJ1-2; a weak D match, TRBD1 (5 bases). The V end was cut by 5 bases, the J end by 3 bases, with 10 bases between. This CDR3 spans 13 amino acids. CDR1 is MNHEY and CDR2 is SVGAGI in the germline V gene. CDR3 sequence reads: CASSETEDYGYTF. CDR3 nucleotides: TGTGCCAGCAGTGAGACAGAAGACTATGGCTACACCTTC.

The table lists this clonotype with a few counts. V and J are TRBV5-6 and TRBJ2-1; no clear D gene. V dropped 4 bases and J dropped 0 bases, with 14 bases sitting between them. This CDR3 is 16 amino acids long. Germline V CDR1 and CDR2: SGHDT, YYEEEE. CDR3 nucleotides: TGTGCCAGCAGCCTTGACCAAGTAAGCTCCTACAATGAGCAGTTCTTC. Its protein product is CASSLDQVSSYNEQFF. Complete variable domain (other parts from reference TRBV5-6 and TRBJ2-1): DAGVTQSPTHLIKTRGQQVTLRCSPKSGHDTVSWYQQALGQGPQFIFQYYEEEERQRGNFPDRFSGHQFPNYSSELNVNALLLGDSALYLCASSLDQVSSYNEQFFGPGTRLTVL.

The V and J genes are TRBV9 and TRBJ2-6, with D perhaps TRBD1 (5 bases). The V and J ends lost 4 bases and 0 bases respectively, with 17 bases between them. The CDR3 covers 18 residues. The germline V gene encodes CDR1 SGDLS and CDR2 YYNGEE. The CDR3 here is CASSPKGSVSSGANVLTF. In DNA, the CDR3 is TGTGCCAGCAGCCCCAAGGGGTCGGTTTCCTCTGGGGCCAACGTCCTGACTTTC.

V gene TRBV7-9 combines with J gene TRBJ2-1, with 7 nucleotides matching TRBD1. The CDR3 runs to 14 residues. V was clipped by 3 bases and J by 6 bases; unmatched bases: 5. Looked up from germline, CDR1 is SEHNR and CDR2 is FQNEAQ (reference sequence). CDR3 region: CASSFFQGVNEQFF. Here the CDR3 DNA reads TGTGCCAGCAGCTTCTTCCAGGGGGTCAATGAGCAGTTCTTC.

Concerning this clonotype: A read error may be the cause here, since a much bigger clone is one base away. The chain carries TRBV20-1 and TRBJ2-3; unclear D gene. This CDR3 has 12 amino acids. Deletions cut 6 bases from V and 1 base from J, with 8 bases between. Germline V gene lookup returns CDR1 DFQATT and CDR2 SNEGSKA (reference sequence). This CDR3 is CSATTGTDTQYF. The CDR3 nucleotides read TGCAGTGCCACGACTGGCACAGATACGCAGTATTTT.

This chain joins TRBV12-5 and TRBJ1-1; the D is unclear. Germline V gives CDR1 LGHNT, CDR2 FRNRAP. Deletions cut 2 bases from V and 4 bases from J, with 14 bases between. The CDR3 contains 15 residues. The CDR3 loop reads CASGLTVGGGTEAFF. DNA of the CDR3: TGTGCTAGTGGTTTGACCGTTGGTGGAGGCACTGAAGCTTTCTTT.

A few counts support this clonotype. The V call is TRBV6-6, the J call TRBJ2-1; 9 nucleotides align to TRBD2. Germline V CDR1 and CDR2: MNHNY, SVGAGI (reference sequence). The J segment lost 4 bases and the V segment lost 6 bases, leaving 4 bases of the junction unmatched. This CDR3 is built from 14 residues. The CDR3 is CASRAGLAYNEQFF. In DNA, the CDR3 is TGTGCCAGCAGGGCGGGACTAGCTTACAATGAGCAGTTCTTC.

CDR3 coding DNA: TGCGCCAGCAGCTTGGGTAGCGGCGCGGCCGTAAGCACAGATACGCAGTATTTT. Translating it yields CASSLGSGAAVSTDTQYF. The V call is TRBV5-1, the J call TRBJ2-3; D is perhaps TRBD2 (6 bases). Trimming removed 0 bases from V and 0 bases from J, with 17 bases in between. CDR3 length: 18 residues. The germline gives CDR1 SGHRS, CDR2 YFSETQ.

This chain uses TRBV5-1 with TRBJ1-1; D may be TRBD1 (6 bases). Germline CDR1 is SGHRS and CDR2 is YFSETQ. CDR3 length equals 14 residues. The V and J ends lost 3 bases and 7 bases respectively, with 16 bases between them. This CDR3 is CASSSTGFELEAFF. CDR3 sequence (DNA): TGCGCCAGCAGCTCCACAGGGTTCGAACTTGAAGCTTTCTTT.

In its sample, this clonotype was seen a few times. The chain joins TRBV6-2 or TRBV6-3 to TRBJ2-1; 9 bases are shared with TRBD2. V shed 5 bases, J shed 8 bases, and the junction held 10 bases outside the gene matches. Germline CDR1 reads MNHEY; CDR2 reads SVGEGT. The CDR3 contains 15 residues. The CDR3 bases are TGTGCCAGCAGTGAGCCGGGACTAGCATTCCATGAGCAGTTCTTC. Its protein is CASSEPGLAFHEQFF.

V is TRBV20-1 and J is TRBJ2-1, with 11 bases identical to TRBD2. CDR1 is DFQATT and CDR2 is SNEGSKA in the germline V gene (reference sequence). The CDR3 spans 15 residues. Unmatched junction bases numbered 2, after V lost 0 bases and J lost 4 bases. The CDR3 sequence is CSARDSGGAYNEQFF. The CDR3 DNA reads TGCAGTGCTAGAGATAGCGGGGGGGCTTACAATGAGCAGTTCTTC.

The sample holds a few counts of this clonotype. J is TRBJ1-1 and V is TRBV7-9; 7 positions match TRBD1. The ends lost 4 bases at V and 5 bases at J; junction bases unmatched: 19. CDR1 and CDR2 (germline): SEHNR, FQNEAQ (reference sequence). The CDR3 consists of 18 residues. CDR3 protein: CASSSYLRGARGGTEAFF. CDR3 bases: TGTGCCAGCAGCTCTTATCTCAGGGGGGCGCGAGGGGGGACTGAAGCTTTCTTT.

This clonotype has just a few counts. CDR3 region: CATSRPGRLELNYGYTF. As DNA, the CDR3 is TGTGCCACCAGCAGACCCGGACGTCTCGAGCTTAACTATGGCTACACCTTC. V usage is TRBV15 and J usage is TRBJ1-2, with D unresolved. This CDR3 has 17 residues. In germline, CDR1 is LNHNV, CDR2 YYDKDF (reference sequence). Trimming took 2 bases from V and 1 from J, leaving 17 bases between them. Full variable domain (missing parts from reference TRBV15 and TRBJ1-2): DAMVIQNPRYQVTQFGKPVTLSCSQTLNHNVMYWYQQKSSQAPKLLFHYYDKDFNNEADTPDNFQSRRPNTSFCFLDIRSPGLGDTAMYLCATSRPGRLELNYGYTFGSGTRLTVV.